A selection of T cell receptor beta chains follows, all from one sample in a study of human T cells and chemical hapten exposure. MiXCR, applied by TCRdb to the RACE reads, yields one record per CDR3 protein. The repertoire has about 77,000 distinct CDR3 sequences, 8.6% of them found once; the top ten carry about 1.5%. Sequencing input: whole blood. Receptors were obtained from a female donor in good health. Some clones in this sample may be carry-over from other donors' samples. Each CDR3 is given with its conserved first and last residue. The order of the fields is V gene, clone size, J gene, CDR3 length, CDR3 protein. The size of a clone is reported for some rows only, either as once, few or many, or as a class for expanded clones.

V gene: TRBV19
clone size: few
J gene: TRBJ2-1
CDR3 length: 14
CDR3 protein: CASSMQPGSNEQFF

V gene: TRBV5-1
clone size: many
J gene: TRBJ1-1
CDR3 length: 14
CDR3 protein: CASSQAAEITEAFF

V gene: TRBV18
clone size: many
J gene: TRBJ1-1
CDR3 length: 15
CDR3 protein: CASSPRPRLNTEAFF

V gene: TRBV27
clone size: .
J gene: TRBJ2-2
CDR3 length: 20
CDR3 protein: CASSPMSPGQSNTNTGELFF

V gene: TRBV9
clone size: many
J gene: TRBJ2-7
CDR3 length: 15
CDR3 protein: CASSVEPGRSYEQYF

V gene: TRBV6-2/TRBV6-3
clone size: many
J gene: TRBJ1-5
CDR3 length: 13
CDR3 protein: CASLGSSRQPQHF

V gene: TRBV27
clone size: few
J gene: TRBJ2-4
CDR3 length: 15
CDR3 protein: CASSFIYLAKNIQYF

V gene: TRBV3-1
clone size: many
J gene: TRBJ1-5
CDR3 length: 18
CDR3 protein: CASSSGRASSGSNQPQHF

V gene: TRBV27
clone size: .
J gene: TRBJ2-6
CDR3 length: 17
CDR3 protein: CASSLDSWRSGANVLTF

V gene: TRBV6-5
clone size: many
J gene: TRBJ2-6
CDR3 length: 20
CDR3 protein: CASSYKSTGFTHSGANVLTF

V gene: TRBV6-2/TRBV6-3
clone size: few
J gene: TRBJ1-6
CDR3 length: 15
CDR3 protein: CASSYSYRGDSPLHF

V gene: TRBV7-2
clone size: few
J gene: TRBJ2-3
CDR3 length: 14
CDR3 protein: CASSLSQGADTQYF

V gene: TRBV29-1
clone size: few
J gene: TRBJ2-1
CDR3 length: 11
CDR3 protein: CSGDYYNEQFF

V gene: TRBV20-1
clone size: few
J gene: TRBJ2-4
CDR3 length: 13
CDR3 protein: CSVHVGVGGIQYF

V gene: TRBV6-5
clone size: few
J gene: TRBJ1-3
CDR3 length: 11
CDR3 protein: CASNDGNTIYF

V gene: TRBV6-5
clone size: .
J gene: TRBJ1-1
CDR3 length: 13
CDR3 protein: CASKLRGVTEAFF

V gene: TRBV3-1
clone size: .
J gene: TRBJ1-1
CDR3 length: 12
CDR3 protein: CASSQEGGKAFF

V gene: TRBV6-1
clone size: few
J gene: TRBJ1-5
CDR3 length: 13
CDR3 protein: CASSALIGQPQHF

V gene: TRBV7-9
clone size: .
J gene: TRBJ2-7
CDR3 length: 13
CDR3 protein: CASSSSAGYEQYF

V gene: TRBV7-2
clone size: .
J gene: TRBJ2-3
CDR3 length: 19
CDR3 protein: CASSLSYLAGGFSADTQYF

V gene: TRBV7-3
clone size: few
J gene: TRBJ2-6
CDR3 length: 15
CDR3 protein: CASSLETPGANVLTF

V gene: TRBV3-1
clone size: .
J gene: TRBJ2-7
CDR3 length: 13
CDR3 protein: CASSQAGAGEQYF

V gene: TRBV11-2
clone size: many
J gene: TRBJ1-1
CDR3 length: 14
CDR3 protein: CASSPGIMNTEAFF

V gene: TRBV5-1
clone size: .
J gene: TRBJ2-7
CDR3 length: 15
CDR3 protein: CASSITNGMTHEQYF

V gene: TRBV7-8
clone size: .
J gene: TRBJ2-1
CDR3 length: 15
CDR3 protein: CASSELAGGSNEQFF

V gene: TRBV20-1
clone size: many
J gene: TRBJ2-3
CDR3 length: 13
CDR3 protein: CSANDPQADTQYF